The next 30 T cell receptor beta chains were all read from a single sample in a study of blood T cell repertoires in COVID-19. Produced via immunoSEQ multiplex PCR; TCRdb's table is partial and in-frame only. The repertoire includes roughly 60,000 clones, around four fifths of them detected once, and around 3.7% sits in the top ten. The specimen was peripheral blood. These receptors all stem from a woman at least 80 years old with acute or convalescent COVID-19.

The chain employs TRBV7-2 and TRBJ2-6; D ambiguous. CDR3 length: 17 amino acids. V gave up 5 bases and J gave up 0 bases, with 14 bases separating them. CDR1 is SGHTA, CDR2 FQGNSA, per germline. CDR3 sequence reads: CASSPWARSSGANVLTF. The CDR3 nucleotides are TGTGCCAGCAGCCCATGGGCCCGAAGCTCTGGGGCCAACGTCCTGACTTTC. The full variable domain, rest sourced from reference TRBV7-2 and TRBJ2-6, is GAGVSQSPSNKVTEKGKDVELRCDPISGHTALYWYRQSLGQGLEFLIYFQGNSAPDKSGLPSDRFSAERTGGSVSTLTIQRTQQEDSAVYLCASSPWARSSGANVLTFGAGSRLTVL.

The gene calls are TRBV28 and TRBJ1-2; D not resolved. The CDR3 extends over 12 amino acids. Germline assignment: CDR1 MDHEN and CDR2 SYDVKM. Trimming pared 9 bases from V and 8 bases from J, leaving 16 bases between. CDR3 residues: CASVAGSVGYTF. The CDR3 nucleotides are TGTGCCAGTGTCGCAGGTAGTGTGGGCTACACCTTC.

This clone was found a few times. J is TRBJ2-7 and V is TRBV7-2; maybe TRBD2 (5 bases). Trimming removed 1 base from V and 3 bases from J, with 10 bases in between. This CDR3 has 14 residues. The germline V gene has CDR1 SGHTA and CDR2 FQGNSA. The CDR3 here is CASSLVTMGYEQYF. The CDR3 DNA reads as TGTGCCAGCAGCTTAGTGACTATGGGCTACGAGCAGTACTTC.

This chain links TRBV11-2 with TRBJ2-7, with a tentative D call TRBD2 (6 bases). The CDR3 is 17 residues long. Germline V CDR1 and CDR2: SGHAT, FQNNGV. Between the trimmed V and J ends, which lost 6 bases and 3 bases, there was a span of 24 bases. The CDR3 nucleotides read TGTGCCAGCAGGTCGATTCGATCCGGGAGTCATTACTACGAGCAGTACTTC. Translated, it gives CASRSIRSGSHYYEQYF.

The rearrangement links TRBV28 to TRBJ1-2; D uncertain. This CDR3 comprises 15 residues. Trimming took off 5 bases at V and 0 bases at J, with 13 bases between the two ends. Germline loops: CDR1 MDHEN, CDR2 SYDVKM. CDR3 loop: CASSTPGLANYGYTF. CDR3 DNA sequence: TGTGCCAGCAGTACCCCCGGGTTAGCTAACTATGGCTACACCTTC.

V is TRBV3-1 (or the pseudogene TRBV3-2) and J is TRBJ2-5, with a tentative D call TRBD1 (5 bases). The germline V gene has CDR1 LGHDT and CDR2 YNNKEL (reference sequence). The CDR3 is 16 amino acids. Deletions cut 0 bases from V and 5 bases from J, with 16 bases between. The CDR3 nucleotides are TGTGCCAGCAGCCAAGATTCTGGCCAGGGTTATGAGACCCAGTACTTC. Translated: CASSQDSGQGYETQYF.

V usage is TRBV11-3 and J usage is TRBJ2-2, with D possibly matching TRBD2 (6 bases). Germline CDR1 SGHNT, CDR2 YENEEA. Deletions cut 6 bases from V and 1 base from J, with 9 bases between. The CDR3 spans 14 residues. The CDR3 is CASSFGGNTGELFF. As DNA, the CDR3 is TGTGCCAGCAGTTTCGGGGGGAACACCGGGGAGCTGTTTTTT.

This clone came up a few times. The rearrangement links TRBV2 to TRBJ2-6; D possibly corresponds to TRBD1 (6 bases). There are 14 residues in the CDR3. Trimming left V 6 bases short and J 2 bases short, with 8 bases between. CDR1 SNHLY and CDR2 FYNNEI come from the germline V gene. This chain's CDR3 is CASRQGTGANVLTF. The CDR3 region has the DNA TGTGCCAGCAGACAGGGAACTGGGGCCAACGTCCTGACTTTC. The variable domain in full, with the rest retrieved from reference TRBV2 and TRBJ2-6, is EPEVTQTPSHQVTQMGQEVILRCVPISNHLYFYWYRQILGQKVEFLVSFYNNEISEKSEIFDDQFSVERPDGSNFTLKIRSTKLEDSAMYFCASRQGTGANVLTFGAGSRLTVL.

This chain joins TRBV9 and TRBJ1-5; 7 bases fit TRBD1. CDR3 length: 16 amino acids. Germline-derived CDR1 and CDR2 are SGDLS and YYNGEE. The V segment lost 4 bases and the J segment 5 bases; nucleotides outside the gene matches: 12. The CDR3 DNA sequence: TGTGCCAGCAGCCCTCGCGGGGAAGGGGGCGATCAGCCCCAGCATTTT. Translated: CASSPRGEGGDQPQHF.

This clone was seen a single time. The J gene is TRBJ1-2, the V gene TRBV5-1, with a possible D match to TRBD1 (5 bases). Germline V gives CDR1 SGHRS, CDR2 YFSETQ. The CDR3 length is 13 residues. V lost 4 bases and J 7 bases, leaving 14 bases between the germline ends. CDR3 DNA: TGCGCCAGCAGCCCGGAGGGGCAACGTGGCTACACCTTC. Its translation: CASSPEGQRGYTF. The full variable domain, its missing parts supplied by reference TRBV5-1 and TRBJ1-2, is KAGVTQTPRYLIKTRGQQVTLSCSPISGHRSVSWYQQTPGQGLQFLFEYFSETQRNKGNFPGRFSGRQFSNSRSEMNVSTLELGDSALYLCASSPEGQRGYTFGSGTRLTVV.

The V call is TRBV30, the J call TRBJ1-5, with 7 nucleotides matching TRBD1. The CDR3 loop spans 14 amino acids. Trimming removed 2 bases from V and 0 bases from J; junction bases left unmatched: 1. In germline, CDR1 is GTSNPN, CDR2 SVGIG (reference sequence). In DNA form, the CDR3 reads TGTGCCTGGAGTAAGGGGGCTAGCAATCAGCCCCAGCATTTT. Protein: CAWSKGASNQPQHF.

This chain connects TRBV25-1 to TRBJ2-6; no reliable D call. CDR1 MGHDK and CDR2 SYGVNS come from the germline V gene. The CDR3 runs to 16 residues. V dropped 1 base and J dropped 0 bases, with 7 bases sitting between them. The CDR3 bases are TGTGCCAGCAGTGAATCCCACAGCTCTGGGGCCAACGTCCTGACTTTC. Protein: CASSESHSSGANVLTF.

DNA for the CDR3: TGCGCCAGCAGTGATGATGCCCGGGTTTACAATGAGCAGTTCTTC. Translating it yields CASSDDARVYNEQFF. The chain is built from TRBV10-1 and TRBJ2-1; D is uncertain. The germline CDR1 and CDR2 sequences are WNHNN and SYGVQD (reference sequence). The CDR3 has 15 residues. Trimming cost V 3 bases and J 4 bases, with 13 bases left between them.

Only one count was recorded for this clone. The chain combines TRBV13 with TRBJ2-7; D gene uncertain. This CDR3 is built from 14 residues. Germline V gene data show CDR1 as PRHDT and CDR2 as FYEKMQ (reference sequence). Trimming cost V 1 base and J 2 bases, with 9 bases left between them. The DNA for the CDR3 is TGTGCCAGCAGCTTAGAACGAAGAGCCTACGAGCAGTACTTC. It specifies CASSLERRAYEQYF.

This clone was counted a few times. The chain has TRBV21-1 and TRBJ1-1. TRBV21-1 is tagged as a pseudogene. The CDR3 runs to 18 residues. The CDR3 nucleotides are TGTGCCAGCAGCAAAGGGCCCCGTGGAGGGTGGAAAAACACTGAAGCTTTCTTT. It specifies CASSKGPRGGWKNTEAFF.

The chain has TRBV6-4 and TRBJ2-7; TRBD1 matches 10 bases. With V trimmed by 2 bases and J by 4 bases, 8 bases remained unmatched. The CDR3 runs to 16 residues. The germline V gene has CDR1 MRHNA and CDR2 SNTAGT. The CDR3 nucleotides are TGTGCCAGCAGTGACACAGGACAGGGGGTCAATTACGAGCAGTACTTC. This codes for CASSDTGQGVNYEQYF.

J is TRBJ1-2 and V is TRBV24-1; the D is unclear. There are 13 residues in the CDR3. Per germline, CDR1 KGHDR and CDR2 SFDVKD. V dropped 3 bases and J dropped 7 bases, with 11 bases sitting between them. In nucleotides, the CDR3 is TGTGCCACCAGTGATGGACTACGGGGTGGCTACACCTTC. This gives the protein CATSDGLRGGYTF.

The CDR3 nucleotides read TGCGCCAGCAGCCTAAGTGGGGGGTACACAGATACGCAGTATTTT. Amino acids: CASSLSGGYTDTQYF. The chain combines TRBV5-1 with TRBJ2-3; D is possibly TRBD2 (6 bases). Germline V gene sequence: CDR1 SGHRS, CDR2 YFSETQ. Trimming cost V 4 bases and J 2 bases, with 14 bases left between them. This CDR3 has 15 residues. Using reference TRBV5-1 and TRBJ2-3 for the parts outside the CDR3, the full variable domain is KAGVTQTPRYLIKTRGQQVTLSCSPISGHRSVSWYQQTPGQGLQFLFEYFSETQRNKGNFPGRFSGRQFSNSRSEMNVSTLELGDSALYLCASSLSGGYTDTQYFGPGTRLTVL.

This chain links TRBV30 with TRBJ1-4; D may be TRBD1 (6 bases). V was pared by 3 bases and J by 6 bases, with 14 bases between. This CDR3 comprises 14 residues. Looked up from germline, CDR1 is GTSNPN and CDR2 is SVGIG (reference sequence). CDR3 coding DNA: TGTGCCTGGAGGGCCGCGGGGGCGGATGAAAAACTGTTTTTT. Amino acid sequence: CAWRAAGADEKLFF.

The chain combines TRBV19 with TRBJ1-2, with 10 positions matching TRBD1. The trim removed 6 bases at V and 4 bases at J, leaving 5 bases unmatched. Germline CDR1 and CDR2: LNHDA and SQIVND (reference sequence). The CDR3 sequence is 14 residues long. CDR3 protein: CASSETGGGYGYTF. CDR3 coding DNA: TGTGCCAGTAGCGAGACAGGGGGCGGCTATGGCTACACCTTC.

V and J are TRBV27 and TRBJ1-2; TRBD1 aligns across 8 bases. Germline V CDR1 and CDR2: MNHEY, SMNVEV (reference sequence). After removal of 6 bases from V and 3 bases from J, the junction contained 9 bases not matched to a gene. The CDR3 loop spans 15 amino acids. The CDR3 DNA follows: TGTGCCAGCAGACAGAACAGGGGGAATCACTATGGCTACACCTTC. It yields the protein CASRQNRGNHYGYTF.

This clone was counted only a few times. The V and J genes are TRBV18 and TRBJ1-1; TRBD1 is a possible D gene (5 bases). The CDR3 sequence is 14 residues long. V shed 1 base and J shed 7 bases, with 13 bases lying between them. In germline, CDR1 is KGHSH, CDR2 LQKENI. The CDR3 sequence is CASSPQIGQGEAFF. The CDR3 coding sequence is TGTGCCAGCTCACCACAAATTGGGCAGGGTGAAGCTTTCTTT.

This chain uses TRBV5-1 with TRBJ2-3; 8 bases map to TRBD1. Trimming cost V 2 bases and J 3 bases; bases outside gene matches: 5. Per germline, CDR1 SGHRS and CDR2 YFSETQ. CDR3 size: 15 residues. The CDR3 protein is CASSLGQGWTDTQYF. The CDR3 bases are TGCGCCAGCAGCTTAGGACAGGGCTGGACAGATACGCAGTATTTT.

The rearrangement links TRBV28 to TRBJ1-1; tentative D call: TRBD1 (5 bases). Trimming took 0 bases from V and 2 from J, leaving 13 bases between them. This CDR3 has 16 amino acids. CDR1 MDHEN and CDR2 SYDVKM come from the germline V gene. The CDR3 coding sequence is TGTGCCAGCAGTTTATGGAATGGGGCGAGCAACACTGAAGCTTTCTTT. Protein product: CASSLWNGASNTEAFF.

The rearrangement links TRBV5-1 to TRBJ2-7, with 13 positions matching TRBD2. The V segment lost 4 bases and the J segment 0 bases; nucleotides outside the gene matches: 10. The CDR3 has 18 amino acids. CDR1 is SGHRS and CDR2 is YFSETQ in the germline V gene. CDR3 in DNA: TGCGCCAGCAGCGTGGGACTAGCGGGGATCCTCGTCTCCTACGAGCAGTACTTC. Amino acids: CASSVGLAGILVSYEQYF.

The chain is built from TRBV11-2 and TRBJ2-4; TRBD1 is a possible D gene (6 bases). This CDR3 region has 14 residues. Trimming took 5 bases from V and 8 from J, leaving 16 bases between them. CDR1 is SGHAT and CDR2 is FQNNGV in the germline V gene. The CDR3 loop is CASSKYRAEDIQYF. The CDR3 nucleotides are TGTGCCAGCAGCAAATACAGGGCGGAGGACATTCAGTACTTC.

To note about this clone: Mismatch with germline at one junction end may stem from a read error. The rearrangement uses TRBV6-1 and TRBJ2-1; 8 nucleotides match TRBD2. There are 15 residues in the CDR3. CDR1 and CDR2 from the germline V gene are MNHNS and SASEGT. The CDR3 reads CASREGTSQSNEQFF. For the CDR3, the DNA is TGTGCCAGCAGGGAAGGGACTAGTCAGAGCAATGAGCAGTTCTTC.

This clone is a singleton in its sample. J is TRBJ1-1 and V is TRBV7-9; D may be TRBD1 (6 bases). V was cut by 1 base and J by 5 bases, with 11 bases left in between. The CDR3 covers 14 residues. Germline values: CDR1 SEHNR, CDR2 FQNEAQ (reference sequence). The CDR3 DNA is TGTGCCAGCAGCTTAGTTCAGGGGACGACTGAAGCTTTCTTT. Protein: CASSLVQGTTEAFF.

V usage is TRBV7-2 and J usage is TRBJ1-2, with unresolved D. Germline values: CDR1 SGHTA, CDR2 FQGNSA. With 1 base removed from V and 0 bases from J, the gap between germline ends came to 6 bases. The CDR3 sequence is 14 residues long. The CDR3 loop reads CASSLDGTNYGYTF. For the CDR3, the DNA is TGTGCCAGCAGCTTAGACGGGACTAACTATGGCTACACCTTC. Full variable domain (remainder filled in from reference TRBV7-2 and TRBJ1-2): GAGVSQSPSNKVTEKGKDVELRCDPISGHTALYWYRQSLGQGLEFLIYFQGNSAPDKSGLPSDRFSAERTGGSVSTLTIQRTQQEDSAVYLCASSLDGTNYGYTFGSGTRLTVV.

The V gene is TRBV6-5, the J gene TRBJ1-2; a possible D gene is TRBD1 (6 bases). The CDR3 extends over 11 amino acids. Trimming stripped 6 bases from V and 5 bases from J, with 7 bases between. Germline V gene data show CDR1 as MNHEY and CDR2 as SVGAGI. CDR3 in amino acids: CASRQGYGYTF. The CDR3 DNA sequence: TGTGCCAGCAGGCAGGGGTATGGCTACACCTTC.